This T cell receptor (beta chain) was found in a study of blood T cell repertoires in COVID-19. Study details: Sample material is recorded as cDNA or gDNA derived from T cells, B-cell-depleted T cells, or PBMCs.

Authors' methods: The authors estimated nucleated cell counts from reference gene primer amplification. Clones were sequenced by immunoSEQ multiplex PCR, and TCRdb holds only the in-frame ones, with some missing. V, J and clone size are those of that table, while D and trimming were read from the DNA. The sample consists of over 200,000 clones, approximately 86% of them appearing once. This clonotype was obtained from a man younger than 35 with active or convalescent COVID-19. Sequencing was performed on peripheral blood.

CDR3 bases: TGTGCCAGCAGTTCACGGGTAGGAGGGGCGGTAGGTTCACCCCTCCACTTT. Translated, it gives CASSSRVGGAVGSPLHF. The rearrangement joins TRBV27 to TRBJ1-6; D perhaps matches TRBD1 (5 bases). Germline CDR1 MNHEY, CDR2 SMNVEV (reference sequence). The CDR3 contains 17 residues. With 4 bases removed from V and 9 bases from J, the gap between germline ends came to 22 bases.